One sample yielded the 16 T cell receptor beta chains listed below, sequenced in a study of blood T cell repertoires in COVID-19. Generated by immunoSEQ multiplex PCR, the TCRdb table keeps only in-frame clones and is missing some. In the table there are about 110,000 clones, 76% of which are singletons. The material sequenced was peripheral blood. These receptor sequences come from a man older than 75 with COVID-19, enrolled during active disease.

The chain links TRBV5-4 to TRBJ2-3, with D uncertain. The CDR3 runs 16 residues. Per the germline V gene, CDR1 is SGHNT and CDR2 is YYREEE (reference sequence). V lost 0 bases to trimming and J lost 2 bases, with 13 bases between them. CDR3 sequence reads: CASSLAKSRSTDTQYF. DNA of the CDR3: TGTGCCAGCAGCTTGGCCAAGAGCCGATCCACAGATACGCAGTATTTT.

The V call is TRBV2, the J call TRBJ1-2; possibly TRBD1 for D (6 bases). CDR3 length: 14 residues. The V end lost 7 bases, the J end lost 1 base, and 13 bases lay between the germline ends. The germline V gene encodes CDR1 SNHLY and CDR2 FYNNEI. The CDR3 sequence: CASTRTVSNYGYTF. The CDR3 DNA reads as TGTGCCAGCACTAGGACAGTTAGTAACTATGGCTACACCTTC.

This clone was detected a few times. The CDR3 DNA reads as TGTGCCAGCAGCCAAAGGCTAGCGGACTTGAATGAGCAGTTCTTC. Translation: CASSQRLADLNEQFF. V is TRBV14 and J is TRBJ2-1; 7 bases fit TRBD2. Germline CDR1 is SGHDN and CDR2 is FVKESK. CDR3 length: 15 amino acids. V trimming: 2 bases; J trimming: 7 bases; junction bases outside the gene matches: 8.

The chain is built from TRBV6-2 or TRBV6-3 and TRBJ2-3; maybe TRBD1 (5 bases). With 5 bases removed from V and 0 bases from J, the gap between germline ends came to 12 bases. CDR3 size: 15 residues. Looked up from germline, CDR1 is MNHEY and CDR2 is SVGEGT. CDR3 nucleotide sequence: TGTGCCAGCAGTCCCATGACAGATAGCACAGATACGCAGTATTTT. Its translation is CASSPMTDSTDTQYF.

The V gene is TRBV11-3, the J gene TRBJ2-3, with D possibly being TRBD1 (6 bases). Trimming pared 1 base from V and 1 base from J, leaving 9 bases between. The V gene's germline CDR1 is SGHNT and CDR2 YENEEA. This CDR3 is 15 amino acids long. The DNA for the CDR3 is TGTGCCAGCAGCTTAGCAGGGGCGGGCACAGATACGCAGTATTTT. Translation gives CASSLAGAGTDTQYF.

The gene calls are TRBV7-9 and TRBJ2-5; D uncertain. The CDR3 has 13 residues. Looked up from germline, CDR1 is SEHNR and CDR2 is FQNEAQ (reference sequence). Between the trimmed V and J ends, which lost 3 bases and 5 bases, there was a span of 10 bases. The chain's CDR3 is CASSFSGMETQYF. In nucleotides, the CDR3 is TGTGCCAGCAGCTTTTCAGGAATGGAGACCCAGTACTTC.

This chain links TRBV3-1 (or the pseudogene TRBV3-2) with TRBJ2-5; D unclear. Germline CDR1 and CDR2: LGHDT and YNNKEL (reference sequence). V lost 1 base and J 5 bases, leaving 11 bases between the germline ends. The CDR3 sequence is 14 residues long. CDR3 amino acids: CASSQATLLETQYF. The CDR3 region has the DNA TGTGCCAGCAGCCAAGCGACTCTCCTTGAGACCCAGTACTTC.

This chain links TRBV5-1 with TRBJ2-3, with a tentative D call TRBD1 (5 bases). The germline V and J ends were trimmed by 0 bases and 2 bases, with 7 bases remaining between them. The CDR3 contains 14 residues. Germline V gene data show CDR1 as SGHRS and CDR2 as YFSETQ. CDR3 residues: CASSLGRATDTQYF. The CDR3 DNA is TGCGCCAGCAGCTTGGGCAGGGCCACAGATACGCAGTATTTT.

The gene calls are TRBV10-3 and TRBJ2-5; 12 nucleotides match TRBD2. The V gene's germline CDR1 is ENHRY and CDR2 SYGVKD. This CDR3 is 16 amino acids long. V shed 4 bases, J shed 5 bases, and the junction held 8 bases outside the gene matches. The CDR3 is CAISGTSGRPSETQYF. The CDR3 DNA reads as TGTGCCATCAGTGGAACTAGCGGGAGGCCCTCTGAGACCCAGTACTTC.

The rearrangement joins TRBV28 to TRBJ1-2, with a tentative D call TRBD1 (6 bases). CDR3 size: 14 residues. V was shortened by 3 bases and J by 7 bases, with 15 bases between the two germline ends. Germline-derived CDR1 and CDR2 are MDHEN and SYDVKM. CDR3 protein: CASSLDSSRVGYTF. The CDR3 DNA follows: TGTGCCAGCAGTTTGGACAGCTCGAGGGTTGGCTACACCTTC.

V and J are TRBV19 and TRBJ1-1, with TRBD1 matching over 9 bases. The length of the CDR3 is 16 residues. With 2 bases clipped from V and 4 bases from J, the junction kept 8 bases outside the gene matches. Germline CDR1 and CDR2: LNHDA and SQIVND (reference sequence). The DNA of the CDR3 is TGTGCCAGTAGTATAACCTGGACAGGGGTCGGCACTGAAGCTTTCTTT. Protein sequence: CASSITWTGVGTEAFF.

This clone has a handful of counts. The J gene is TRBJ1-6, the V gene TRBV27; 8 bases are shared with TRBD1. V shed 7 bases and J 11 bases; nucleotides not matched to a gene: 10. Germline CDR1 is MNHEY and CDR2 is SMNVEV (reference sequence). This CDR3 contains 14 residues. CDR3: CASNDRGIGTPLHF. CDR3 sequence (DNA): TGTGCCAGCAACGACAGGGGCATAGGGACACCCCTCCACTTT.

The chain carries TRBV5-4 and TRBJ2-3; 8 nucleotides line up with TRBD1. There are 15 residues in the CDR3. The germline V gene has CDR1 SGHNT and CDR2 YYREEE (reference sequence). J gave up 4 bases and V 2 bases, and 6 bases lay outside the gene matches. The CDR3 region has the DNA TGTGCCAGCAGCTTCTCAGGGGGCAGGGCAGATACGCAGTATTTT. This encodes CASSFSGGRADTQYF. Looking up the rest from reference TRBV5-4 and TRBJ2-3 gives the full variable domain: ETGVTQSPTHLIKTRGQQVTLRCSSQSGHNTVSWYQQALGQGPQFIFQYYREEENGRGNFPPRFSGLQFPNYSSELNVNALELDDSALYLCASSFSGGRADTQYFGPGTRLTVL.

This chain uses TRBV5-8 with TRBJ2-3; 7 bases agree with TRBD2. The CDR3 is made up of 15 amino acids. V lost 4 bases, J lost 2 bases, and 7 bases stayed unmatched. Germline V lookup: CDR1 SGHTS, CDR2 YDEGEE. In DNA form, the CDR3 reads TGTGCCAGCAGCAGGAGGACTAGTTCCACAGATACGCAGTATTTT. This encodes CASSRRTSSTDTQYF. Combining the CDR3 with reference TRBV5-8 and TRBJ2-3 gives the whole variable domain EAGVTQSPTHLIKTRGQQATLRCSPISGHTSVYWYQQALGLGLQFLLWYDEGEERNRGNFPPRFSGRQFPNYSSELNVNALELEDSALYLCASSRRTSSTDTQYFGPGTRLTVL.

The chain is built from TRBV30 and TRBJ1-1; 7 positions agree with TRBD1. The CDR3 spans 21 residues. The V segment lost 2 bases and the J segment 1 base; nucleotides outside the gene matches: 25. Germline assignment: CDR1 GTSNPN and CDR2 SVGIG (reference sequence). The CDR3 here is CAWSSTAKDRPSPDGNTEAFF. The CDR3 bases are TGTGCCTGGAGTTCGACGGCAAAGGACAGGCCTTCCCCTGATGGGAACACTGAAGCTTTCTTT.

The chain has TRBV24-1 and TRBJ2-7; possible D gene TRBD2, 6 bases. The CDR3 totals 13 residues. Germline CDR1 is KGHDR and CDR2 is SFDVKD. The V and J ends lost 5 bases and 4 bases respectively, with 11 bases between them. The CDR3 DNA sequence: TGTGCCACCAGTGCCCCTCGGGGGTACGAGCAGTACTTC. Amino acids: CATSAPRGYEQYF.